These 26 T cell receptor beta chains were sequenced from one sample in a study of T cell clonality in common variable immunodeficiency. TCRdb's copy holds only in-frame clones and misses some; the assay was immunoSEQ multiplex PCR. The sample includes 40,000 to 65,000 clones, none of them occurring once. Sequencing input: peripheral blood mononuclear cells. Every receptor here comes from a person aged 18 to 70 in good health.

The sample holds many counts of this clone. The sequenced fragment ends 3 residues before the CDR3 boundary, so the rest is inferred from the germline J gene. V gene TRBV30 combines with J gene TRBJ2-3; 10 bases fit TRBD2. V lost 2 bases, J lost 5 bases, and 7 bases stayed unmatched. Germline assignment: CDR1 GTSNPN and CDR2 SVGIG (reference sequence). The CDR3 loop spans 15 amino acids. The sequenced part of the CDR3 DNA is TGTGCCTGGAGTCGCCTAGCGGGAGAAGTAGATACG. It specifies CAWSRLAGEVDT. The entire CDR3 reads CAWSRLAGEVDTQYF. Full variable domain (outside the CDR3, taken from reference TRBV30 and TRBJ2-3): SQTIHQWPATLVQPVGSPLSLECTVEGTSNPNLYWYRQAAGRGLQLLFYSVGIGQISSEVPQNLSASRPQDRQFILSSKKLLLSDSGFYLCAWSRLAGEVDTQYFGPGTRLTVL.

Of note for this clone: Coverage ceases 3 residues before the CDR3 finishes, and the germline J gene fills in the end. The V gene is TRBV6-4, the J gene TRBJ1-2; D not resolved. CDR1 MRHNA and CDR2 SNTAGT come from the germline V gene. CDR3 size: 16 residues. CDR3 sequence: CASSKEALAGDNEYTF. The DNA read from the CDR3 is TGTGCCAGCAGTAAGGAGGCACTAGCGGGAGACAATGAG.

As to this clone: The read falls 3 residues short of the CDR3 end, and the missing part is taken from the germline J gene. The chain uses TRBV7-9 and TRBJ1-5; perhaps TRBD1 as D (6 bases). The germline gives CDR1 SEHNR, CDR2 FQNEAQ (reference sequence). The CDR3 sequence is 14 residues long. The covered CDR3 bases are TGTGCTTTGGGGGCGGGGGAGGGGAATCAGCCC. It encodes CALGAGEGNQP. The entire CDR3 protein is CALGAGEGNQPQHF.

In its sample, this clone was seen a few times. The CDR3 is CASSLILGVTGELFF. The CDR3 bases that were read are TGTGCCAGCAGCTTAATCCTAGGAGTTACCGGGGAG. The chain recombines TRBV7-6 with TRBJ2-2, with D uncertain. The sequenced fragment ends 3 residues before the CDR3 boundary, so the rest is inferred from the germline J gene. Germline CDR1 reads SGHVS; CDR2 reads FNYEAQ. This CDR3 region has 15 residues. The ends were cut back, 2 bases at V and 5 bases at J, with 12 bases in the middle.

This clone was detected ten times or more. The observed sequence ends 3 residues before the CDR3 terminus, with the missing tail filled in from the germline J gene. V and J are TRBV7-6 and TRBJ1-2, with D tentatively TRBD1 (5 bases). This CDR3 is built from 15 residues. Trimming cost V 1 base and J 3 bases, with 12 bases left between them. Germline values: CDR1 SGHVS, CDR2 FNYEAQ. The covered CDR3 bases are TGTGCCAGCAGCTTAGAGGCAGGGTACGACTATGGC. Its protein is CASSLEAGYDYG. The full-length CDR3 reads as CASSLEAGYDYGYTF.

There are many counts of this clone. The CDR3 extends 3 residues past the end of the read, so its final part is completed from the germline J gene. The chain recombines TRBV7-3 with TRBJ2-7, with TRBD1 matching 10 bases. Germline V gene lookup returns CDR1 SGHTA and CDR2 FQGTGA. The CDR3 is made up of 13 amino acids. J was trimmed by 5 bases and V by 3 bases; bases with no gene match: 1. CDR3 DNA, as far as it was read: TGTGCCAGCAGCTTCGGGACAGGGGACGAG. Protein sequence: CASSFGTGDE. The whole CDR3 protein is CASSFGTGDEQYF.

In its sample, this clone was seen many times. The CDR3 sequence: CASSSDRKNYEQYF. The CDR3 bases that were read are TGTGCCAGCAGCTCAGACAGGAAGAACTACGAG. The V gene is TRBV13, the J gene TRBJ2-7, with a weak D call TRBD1 (6 bases). Coverage ceases 3 residues before the CDR3 finishes, and the germline J gene fills in the end. Per germline, CDR1 PRHDT and CDR2 FYEKMQ (reference sequence). The CDR3 is 14 residues long. The V gene lost 4 bases and the J gene lost 3 bases, with 13 bases spanning the gap.

The table lists this clone with a few counts. From the germline J gene comes the end of the CDR3, since the read stops 3 residues before it. This sequence joins TRBV7-9 and TRBJ2-5; the match to TRBD2 covers 9 bases. Germline V gene data show CDR1 as SEHNR and CDR2 as FQNEAQ (reference sequence). The CDR3 sequence is 15 residues long. The CDR3 here is CASSFIAGVTDTQYF. The sequenced part of the CDR3 DNA is TGTGCCAGCAGCTTTATAGCGGGAGTCACAGATACC.

This clone was seen a few times. The sequence runs out 3 residues before the end of the CDR3; the remainder is reconstructed from the germline J gene. The chain recombines TRBV19 with TRBJ2-7, with 10 positions matching TRBD1. The CDR3 covers 15 residues. CDR1 is LNHDA and CDR2 is SQIVND in the germline V gene (reference sequence). J was trimmed by 4 bases and V by 4 bases; bases with no gene match: 7. This CDR3 is CASSRTGTGDYEQYF. Incomplete CDR3 DNA: TGTGCCAGTAGTAGAACCGGGACAGGGGATTACGAG.

CDR3 DNA (partial): TGTGCCAGCTCACCAAGGGGGGGACTAGCGCAAGAGACC. Amino acid sequence: CASSPRGGLAQET. The whole CDR3 is CASSPRGGLAQETQYF. The rearrangement joins TRBV18 to TRBJ2-5; 10 bases fit TRBD2. Read coverage stops 3 residues before the CDR3 terminus; the germline J gene supplies the remainder. The V and J ends lost 2 bases and 2 bases, in that order; junction bases with no gene match: 5. CDR1 and CDR2 (germline): KGHSH, LQKENI. This CDR3 region has 16 residues.

This clone was observed at least ten times. Coverage ceases 3 residues before the CDR3 finishes, and the germline J gene fills in the end. The chain couples TRBV2 to TRBJ2-5; 9 nucleotides agree with TRBD2. There are 14 residues in the CDR3. Trimming removed 6 bases from V and 5 bases from J; junction bases left unmatched: 7. The V gene's germline CDR1 is SNHLY and CDR2 FYNNEI. CDR3 sequence reads: CASRVRTSVETQYF. CDR3 bases read: TGTGCCAGCAGGGTTAGGACTAGCGTTGAGACC.

Concerning this clone itself: The read is 3 residues too short to cover the CDR3 end, so that end is filled in from the germline J gene. The chain combines TRBV6-1 with TRBJ2-1; 11 bases line up with TRBD2. Germline CDR1 is MNHNS and CDR2 is SASEGT. Losses at the gene ends were 4 bases for V and 4 bases for J; bases not matched to a gene: 3. The CDR3 contains 15 residues. The chain's CDR3 is CASSAGTSGYNEQFF. CDR3 DNA, as far as it was read: TGTGCCAGCAGTGCTGGGACTAGCGGTTACAATGAG.

At least ten counts were recorded for this clone. The read gets to within 3 residues of the CDR3 end, and the germline J gene fills in the rest. V usage is TRBV2 and J usage is TRBJ2-3, with D possibly TRBD2 on 6 matching bases. The CDR3 is 14 residues long. Trimming took 4 bases from V and 2 from J, leaving 10 bases between them. Germline-derived CDR1 and CDR2 are SNHLY and FYNNEI. CDR3 protein: CASSALAVTDTQYF. Incomplete CDR3 DNA: TGTGCCAGCAGTGCCTTAGCGGTCACAGATACG.

In its sample, this clone was seen many times. Coverage ceases 3 residues before the CDR3 finishes, and the germline J gene fills in the end. The rearrangement uses TRBV6-2 or TRBV6-3 and TRBJ2-5; TRBD1 agrees at 7 bases. CDR3 length: 15 residues. Trimming removed 6 bases from V and 2 bases from J; junction bases left unmatched: 9. Germline V gives CDR1 MNHEY, CDR2 SVGEGT. This chain's CDR3 is CASRDHGTVQETQYF. CDR3 bases read: TGTGCCAGCAGGGACCACGGGACAGTACAAGAGACC.

Many counts were recorded for this clone. The sequence runs out 3 residues before the end of the CDR3; the remainder is reconstructed from the germline J gene. The chain recombines TRBV5-1 with TRBJ2-2; TRBD1 aligns across 7 bases. The V segment lost 7 bases and the J segment 5 bases; nucleotides outside the gene matches: 11. The CDR3 length is 15 residues. Germline assignment: CDR1 SGHRS and CDR2 YFSETQ. The CDR3 reads CASVPTGAQTGELFF. The CDR3 bases that were read are TGCGCCAGCGTACCTACAGGGGCGCAAACCGGGGAG.

This clone was counted only a few times. CDR3 DNA, as far as it was read: TGCGCCAGCAGCTTGGGACAGGCCATGGTGGGGTATGGC. Its translation is CASSLGQAMVGYG. The entire CDR3 protein is CASSLGQAMVGYGYTF. The J gene is TRBJ1-2, the V gene TRBV5-1; maybe TRBD1 (6 bases). The DNA ends 3 residues before the CDR3 does, and the rest of the CDR3 is filled in from the germline J gene. Germline V CDR1 and CDR2: SGHRS, YFSETQ. V was clipped by 0 bases and J by 5 bases, with 17 bases between them. This CDR3 has 16 residues.

To note about this clone: The read ends 3 residues early relative to the CDR3; the germline J gene fills the gap. V and J are TRBV20-1 and TRBJ1-2; 9 bases align to TRBD1. The V gene's germline CDR1 is DFQATT and CDR2 SNEGSKA (reference sequence). This CDR3 comprises 17 residues. V trimming: 0 bases; J trimming: 7 bases; junction bases outside the gene matches: 15. Partial CDR3 DNA: TGCAGTGCTAGAGACCCCCGGGACAGGGCCCTCGTGGGTGGC. Its translation is CSARDPRDRALVGG. The whole CDR3 protein is CSARDPRDRALVGGYTF.

This clone has a count of ten or more. The read ends 3 residues shy of where the CDR3 ends; the end is completed using the germline J gene. J is TRBJ2-7 and V is TRBV7-9; 11 bases match TRBD1. V lost 6 bases to trimming and J lost 4 bases; unmatched junction nucleotides: 5. The CDR3 runs to 14 residues. Germline V CDR1 and CDR2: SEHNR, FQNEAQ (reference sequence). The sequenced CDR3 bases are TGTGCCAGCAGTCCGGGACAGGGGGTTTACGAG. Protein sequence: CASSPGQGVYE. The whole CDR3 protein is CASSPGQGVYEQYF.

The table lists this clone with many counts. The sequenced fragment ends 3 residues before the CDR3 boundary, so the rest is inferred from the germline J gene. The chain links TRBV6-1 to TRBJ2-7, with TRBD2 matching over 13 bases. J gave up 6 bases and V 2 bases, and 4 bases lay outside the gene matches. Germline V CDR1 and CDR2: MNHNS, SASEGT. The CDR3 loop spans 15 amino acids. The CDR3 spells CASSELGLAGVEQYF. The DNA read from the CDR3 is TGTGCCAGCAGTGAACTAGGACTAGCGGGAGTCGAG.

This clone has more than one count but fewer than ten. The read terminates 3 residues before the CDR3 end, so the remaining end is supplied by the germline J gene. The chain recombines TRBV7-6 with TRBJ2-3, with 10 bases identical to TRBD2. Germline lookup yields CDR1 SGHVS and CDR2 FNYEAQ. This CDR3 spans 16 amino acids. CDR3 sequence reads: CASSGTGTSVKETQYF. The sequenced part of the CDR3 DNA is TGTGCCAGCAGCGGGACGGGGACTAGCGTGAAAGAGACG. Full variable domain (rest looked up from reference TRBV7-6 and TRBJ2-3): GAGVSQSPRYKVTKRGQDVALRCDPISGHVSLYWYRQALGQGPEFLTYFNYEAQQDKSGLPNDRFSAERPEGSISTLTIQRTEQRDSAMYRCASSGTGTSVKETQYFGPGTRLTVL.

As regards this clone: Being one base from a much bigger clone, this may be a read error. The CDR3 is cut off 3 residues early in the read; its end comes from the germline J gene. The rearrangement links TRBV19 to TRBJ2-2, with D maybe TRBD2 (7 bases). The germline V gene has CDR1 LNHDA and CDR2 SQIVND (reference sequence). This CDR3 is 16 amino acids long. The CDR3 DNA, read in part, is TGTGCCAGTAGTATAGCTCGGGGGGCTGGGGCCAACGTG. Protein product: CASSIARGAGANV. The CDR3 in full is CASSIARGAGANVLFF.

In this sample, this clone turned up a few times. The sequence runs out 3 residues before the end of the CDR3; the remainder is reconstructed from the germline J gene. The V call is TRBV19, the J call TRBJ1-1; TRBD1 aligns across 8 bases. CDR1 and CDR2 from the germline V gene are LNHDA and SQIVND (reference sequence). Trimming removed 4 bases from V and 4 bases from J; junction bases left unmatched: 14. This CDR3 has 17 residues. Here the CDR3 reads CASSTRTGKGGPTEAFF. Partial CDR3 DNA: TGTGCCAGTAGTACCCGGACAGGGAAAGGAGGGCCCACTGAA.

This clone was recorded many times. The sequenced fragment ends 3 residues before the CDR3 boundary, so the rest is inferred from the germline J gene. The chain recombines TRBV5-1 with TRBJ2-3; 7 nucleotides match TRBD2. Unmatched junction bases numbered 7, after V lost 0 bases and J lost 0 bases. CDR1 and CDR2 from the germline V gene are SGHRS and YFSETQ. The CDR3 has 17 amino acids. Partial CDR3 DNA: TGCGCCAGCAGCTTGGGAGGAGGTAGCGGGAGCACAGATACG. This sequence encodes CASSLGGGSGSTDT. In full, the CDR3 reads CASSLGGGSGSTDTQYF.

There are many counts of this clone. The CDR3 goes on 3 residues after the read ends, and that part is filled in from the germline J gene. This chain connects TRBV20-1 to TRBJ1-1, with D hard to call. V dropped 5 bases and J dropped 3 bases, with 13 bases sitting between them. Germline V lookup: CDR1 DFQATT, CDR2 SNEGSKA (reference sequence). The CDR3 consists of 13 residues. The covered CDR3 bases are TGCAGTGCTCAACTTATTAGATACACTGAA. Translated: CSAQLIRYTE. In full, the CDR3 reads CSAQLIRYTEAFF.

This clone occurred many times. The read comes to an end 3 residues before the CDR3 does, leaving the germline J gene to fill in the end. The chain carries TRBV7-8 and TRBJ2-1; the match to TRBD2 covers 10 bases. The CDR3 extends over 17 amino acids. V shed 5 bases and J 0 bases; nucleotides not matched to a gene: 7. Germline V gene sequence: CDR1 SGHVS, CDR2 FQNEAQ. CDR3 sequence: CASSQSGRALSYNEQFF. The DNA read from the CDR3 is TGTGCCAGCAGCCAAAGCGGGAGGGCCCTCTCCTACAATGAG.

This clone was recorded at least ten times. The CDR3 end is not reached by the read, which stops 3 residues before it; the germline J gene fills it in. The chain is built from TRBV11-3 and TRBJ2-5, with TRBD2 matching over 11 bases. The V gene's germline CDR1 is SGHNT and CDR2 YENEEA. With V trimmed by 7 bases and J by 5 bases, 9 bases remained unmatched. This CDR3 comprises 15 residues. CDR3: CASTPTSGRGETQYF. The part of the CDR3 DNA that was read is TGTGCCAGCACCCCCACTAGCGGGAGAGGGGAGACC. The entire variable domain, with the rest obtained from reference TRBV11-3 and TRBJ2-5, is as follows: EAGVVQSPRYKIIEKKQPVAFWCNPISGHNTLYWYLQNLGQGPELLIRYENEEAVDDSQLPKDRFSAERLKGVDSTLKIQPAELGDSAVYLCASTPTSGRGETQYFGPGTRLLVL.